These T cell receptor beta chains were read from a single sample in a study of cytomegalovirus exposure and HLA in healthy donors. Some clones are missing from TCRdb's copy, which holds only in-frame ones; the method was immunoSEQ multiplex PCR. The table includes under 150,000 clones, roughly 80% detected once. The sample comprised PBMCs. All receptors come from a boy aged 5-17 years in good health and CMV-seronegative. CDR3s include the opening cysteine and the closing phenylalanine or tryptophan. A D gene is named only where the DNA matches it firmly. For some rows the clone size is stated as once, few or many, or as a class when expanded; others skip it.

size	V	J	D	DNA	CDR3
NA	TRBV7-6	TRBJ1-1	NA	TGTGCCAGCAGCTGGGGGGGCCAGGGCACTGAAGCTTTCTTT	CASSWGGQGTEAFF
NA	TRBV30	TRBJ2-1	NA	TGTGCCTCCGGAGCGTACAATGAGCAGTTCTTC	CASGAYNEQFF
NA	TRBV9	TRBJ1-1	TRBD1	TGTGCCAGCAGCCCGGTGACAACAGGGGGAGCTTTCTTT	CASSPVTTGGAFF
NA	TRBV6-5	TRBJ1-5	TRBD1	TGTGCCAGCAGTAACACCGGGACAGCGAATCAGCCCCAGCATTTT	CASSNTGTANQPQHF
few	TRBV30	TRBJ1-2	NA	TGTGCCTGTTCCCCGGGACTGGGGAACTATGGCTACACCTTC	CACSPGLGNYGYTF
NA	TRBV30	TRBJ2-1	NA	TGTGCCTGGAGCAGGGGTCAGCCGACCTCCTACAATGAGCAGTTCTTC	CAWSRGQPTSYNEQFF
NA	TRBV5-4	TRBJ1-1	NA	TGTGCCAGCAGCCCGCGTGGGGGGATGAACACTGAAGCTTTCTTT	CASSPRGGMNTEAFF
NA	TRBV5-1	TRBJ2-1	NA	TGCGCCAGCAGCTTGGGGGCCGGGAGCGATGAGCAGTTCTTC	CASSLGAGSDEQFF
NA	TRBV10-3	TRBJ2-7	NA	TGTGCCATCAGTGGTGAAGAAACAGGAGAAATCTCCTACGAGCAGTACTTC	CAISGEETGEISYEQYF
NA	TRBV5-1	TRBJ2-1	TRBD1	TGCGCCAGCAGCTCAACCTTGGACAGGGACTACAATGAGCAGTTCTTC	CASSSTLDRDYNEQFF
NA	TRBV15	TRBJ1-1	TRBD1	TGTGCCACCAGCGTTAGTCCGGGACAGGGGGCTGAAGCTTTCTTT	CATSVSPGQGAEAFF
NA	TRBV27	TRBJ2-7	TRBD2	TGTGCCAGCAGTTTGGGGGGGGAGAACTACGAGCAGTACTTC	CASSLGGENYEQYF
NA	TRBV18	TRBJ1-4	NA	TGTGCCAGCTCACGGGGAGCTAATGAAAAACTGTTTTTT	CASSRGANEKLFF
NA	TRBV28	TRBJ1-4	TRBD1	TGTGCCAGCAGTCCCCGAACTGGGAGACAGGGTGGCGGAAAACTGTTTTTT	CASSPRTGRQGGGKLFF
once	TRBV7-9	TRBJ1-2	TRBD1	TGTGCCAGCAGCTTAGAGACAGGGGGAGGTCGTGGCTACACCTTC	CASSLETGGGRGYTF
NA	TRBV30	TRBJ1-1	NA	TGTGCCTGGAGTCTTACAAATACTATGAACACTGAAGCTTTCTTT	CAWSLTNTMNTEAFF
few	TRBV2	TRBJ1-5	NA	TGTGCCAGCAGTGAACTAGTGGACAATCAGCCCCAGCATTTT	CASSELVDNQPQHF
once	TRBV7-9	TRBJ2-3	NA	TGTGCCAGCAGCTTGATGAGCGCAGATACGCAGTATTTT	CASSLMSADTQYF
NA	TRBV5-6	TRBJ1-5	TRBD1	TGTGCCAGCAGCTTGGGCCAGGGGGTTAATCAGCCCCAGCATTTT	CASSLGQGVNQPQHF
NA	TRBV5-6	TRBJ1-5	NA	TGTGCCAGCAGCTTGGCTAGGGAGGACAATCAGCCCCAGCATTTT	CASSLAREDNQPQHF
NA	TRBV4-1	TRBJ2-3	NA	TGCGCCAGCAGCCAAGTAACGGTGCGCACAGATACGCAGTATTTT	CASSQVTVRTDTQYF
NA	TRBV30	TRBJ2-3	NA	TGTGCCTGGAGTGCGGGGACAGATACGCAGTATTTT	CAWSAGTDTQYF
NA	TRBV18	TRBJ1-2	NA	TGTGCCAGCTCACCACCCGGGTGGATCTATGGCTACACCTTC	CASSPPGWIYGYTF
NA	TRBV6-5	TRBJ1-1	TRBD1	TGTGCCAGCAGTTCCAGGGGGCTCGGCGCTGAAGCTTTCTTT	CASSSRGLGAEAFF
NA	TRBV5-1	TRBJ1-2	TRBD1	TGCGCCAGCAGCCCCGGGACAGGGGGCATTCACTATGGCTACACCTTC	CASSPGTGGIHYGYTF
NA	TRBV5-4	TRBJ2-5	TRBD2	TGTGCCAGCAGCCTTGCTCCTACTAGCGCGCAAGAGACCCAGTACTTC	CASSLAPTSAQETQYF
NA	TRBV5-3	TRBJ1-2	NA	TGTGCCAGAAGCTTCGGTCGGCAGGCCTACGCTAACTATGGCTACACCTTC	CARSFGRQAYANYGYTF
NA	TRBV10-3	TRBJ1-2	NA	TGTGCCATCACCCCGGGACTAACTATGGCTTCCTACACCTTC	CAITPGLTMASYTF
NA	TRBV9	TRBJ2-6	NA	TGTGCCAGCAGCCGGGGGGCTTCCAACGTCCTGACTTTC	CASSRGASNVLTF
NA	TRBV4-3	TRBJ2-1	TRBD2	TGCGCCAGCAGCCACTTACTTGAAGCGGGAGGGCCCCGCAATGAGCAGTTCTTC	CASSHLLEAGGPRNEQFF
NA	TRBV5-6	TRBJ2-7	TRBD1	TGTGCCAGCAGCCGGACAGGGGGTGAGCAGTACTTC	CASSRTGGEQYF
NA	TRBV11-3	TRBJ2-3	NA	TGTGCCAGCAGCTTGGGACTGACTTATCGGACAGATACGCAGTATTTT	CASSLGLTYRTDTQYF
NA	TRBV5-1	TRBJ2-7	TRBD1	TGCGCCACCAGGACAGGGACCTACGAGCAGTACTTC	CATRTGTYEQYF
NA	TRBV2	TRBJ1-5	NA	TGTGCCAGCAGTGGGCGGGTACGCAATCAGCCCCAGCATTTT	CASSGRVRNQPQHF
NA	TRBV4-2	TRBJ2-7	TRBD1	TGTGCCAGCAGCCAAGATCCCCTAGGACAGGGGTCGATTGTCTACGAGCAGTACTTC	CASSQDPLGQGSIVYEQYF
NA	TRBV7-2	TRBJ2-5	NA	TGTGCCAGCACTCTGCGGGGGCAGACCCAGTACTTC	CASTLRGQTQYF
NA	TRBV10-3	TRBJ1-4	NA	TGTGCCATCAGTGAAGGGGCCAAGGCCCCGAATGAAAAACTGTTTTTT	CAISEGAKAPNEKLFF
once	TRBV15	TRBJ2-1	TRBD2	TGTGCCACCAGCAGGGGGGGGTTGCGGACCCTCGACGGAGAGCAGTTCTTC	CATSRGGLRTLDGEQFF